These 6 T cell receptor beta chains were all obtained from the same sample, sequenced in a study of T cell responses to AZD1222 COVID-19 vaccine (dated by TCRdb to about 2021). Libraries came from the immunoSEQ multiplex PCR assay. What TCRdb holds here is the immuneACCESS table cut down to in-frame rearrangements. Part of the clones is not present; checked against another copy, under half of the missing clones reflect an unresolved V gene, and the others are unexplained. This sample holds about 140,000 clones; about nine tenths were observed only once. The top ten clonotypes cover about 4.8% of the sample. What the time point label conveys for this sample: baseline before first vaccination. The sample here was peripheral blood, taken on day 0 of AZD1222 vaccination. These receptor sequences come from an adult in good health.

The gene calls are TRBV29-1 and TRBJ2-1, with TRBD2 as a possible D gene (6 bases). Trimming stripped 6 bases from V and 6 bases from J, with 27 bases between. CDR1 SQVTM and CDR2 ANQGSEA come from the germline V gene. The CDR3 consists of 17 residues. This chain's CDR3 is CSVEGRLTIRRGNEQFF. DNA of the CDR3: TGCAGCGTCGAGGGACGACTGACAATAAGGAGGGGCAATGAGCAGTTCTTC.

The V call is TRBV9, the J call TRBJ1-3; 11 bases are a match to TRBD1. The length of the CDR3 is 19 residues. Unmatched junction bases numbered 13, after V lost 5 bases and J lost 0 bases. Looked up from germline, CDR1 is SGDLS and CDR2 is YYNGEE. CDR3 sequence (DNA): TGTGCCAGCAGTGAAACGGCGGGACAGGGGGTAACCTCTGGAAACACCATATATTTT. Its protein is CASSETAGQGVTSGNTIYF. The full variable domain, in which reference TRBV9 and TRBJ1-3 provide the parts outside the CDR3, is DSGVTQTPKHLITATGQRVTLRCSPRSGDLSVYWYQQSLDQGLQFLIQYYNGEERAKGNILERFSAQQFPDLHSELNLSSLELGDSALYFCASSETAGQGVTSGNTIYFGEGSWLTVV.

The chain joins TRBV7-8 to TRBJ1-4, with D perhaps matching TRBD1 (5 bases). Germline-derived CDR1 and CDR2 are SGHVS and FQNEAQ. The V end lost 5 bases, the J end lost 5 bases, and 12 bases lay between the germline ends. The CDR3 has 14 amino acids. CDR3 in amino acids: CASSLRGLNEKLFF. CDR3 coding DNA: TGTGCCAGCAGCCTTCGGGGCCTAAATGAAAAACTGTTTTTT.

This chain uses TRBV15 with TRBJ2-7; weak D call: TRBD2 (5 bases). Trimming took 0 bases from V and 9 from J, leaving 9 bases between them. The V gene's germline CDR1 is LNHNV and CDR2 YYDKDF (reference sequence). CDR3 length equals 12 residues. CDR3 sequence: CATSRDLSGQYF. The CDR3 DNA follows: TGTGCCACCAGCAGAGATTTAAGCGGGCAGTACTTC. The full variable domain, with the rest looked up from reference TRBV15 and TRBJ2-7, is DAMVIQNPRYQVTQFGKPVTLSCSQTLNHNVMYWYQQKSSQAPKLLFHYYDKDFNNEADTPDNFQSRRPNTSFCFLDIRSPGLGDTAMYLCATSRDLSGQYFGPGTRLTVT.

The gene calls are TRBV6-1 and TRBJ2-5; TRBD2 matches 10 bases. V dropped 3 bases and J dropped 2; count of bases not matched to a gene: 3. The CDR3 totals 15 residues. Germline assignment: CDR1 MNHNS and CDR2 SASEGT. The CDR3 DNA is TGTGCCAGCAGTGAGGCTAGCGGGAGTCAAGAGACCCAGTACTTC. Encoded protein: CASSEASGSQETQYF.

This clone was observed a handful of times. The chain links TRBV6-4 to TRBJ2-3; 8 positions agree with TRBD2. Germline CDR1 reads MRHNA; CDR2 reads SNTAGT. This CDR3 contains 15 residues. J gave up 0 bases and V 7 bases, and 6 bases lay outside the gene matches. CDR3 DNA: TGTGCCAGCACTTTGGCGGGGGGTAGCACAGATACGCAGTATTTT. Amino acids: CASTLAGGSTDTQYF.